The rows below give T cell receptor beta chains drawn from one sample of a study of post-analysis software for immune sequencing data. TCRdb re-derived calls from the PCR reads in MiXCR, one entry per CDR3 protein. The data hold more than 350,000 distinct CDR3 sequences, with 35% to 45% observed a single time. The material sequenced was blood. The origin of the receptors is a girl aged 2 to 10 with multiple sclerosis. The CDR3 runs from the conserved cysteine through the conserved F or W. The D gene is left open where the match is weak. Some rows have no size entry. The others give once, few or many, or a class for an expanded clone.

CDR3aa,CDR3nt,j_gene,v_gene,abundance,d_gene
CASRKETGGNVLTF,TGTGCCAGCAGAAAGGAAACAGGGGGCAACGTCCTGACTTTC,TRBJ2-6,TRBV7-6,-,TRBD1
CASSLWREATDTQYF,TGTGCCAGCAGCTTATGGCGGGAGGCCACAGATACGCAGTATTTT,TRBJ2-3,TRBV7-9,-,TRBD2
CASSFVAGESYEQYF,TGTGCCAGCAGTTTTGTAGCGGGGGAATCCTACGAGCAGTACTTC,TRBJ2-7,TRBV27,-,TRBD2
CASSSPGQALLNYGYTF,TGTGCCAGCAGCTCTCCGGGACAGGCCCTTCTCAACTATGGCTACACCTTC,TRBJ1-2,TRBV7-3,-,TRBD1
CASSPRTEMNTEAFF,TGCGCCAGCAGCCCCCGGACGGAGATGAACACTGAAGCTTTCTTT,TRBJ1-1,TRBV4-1,-,-
CASNPGAGQGSGEQYF,TGTGCCAGCAACCCCGGTGCGGGACAGGGGAGTGGCGAGCAGTACTTC,TRBJ2-7,TRBV28,-,TRBD1
CASSLRTSGGAFSYNEQFF,TGTGCCAGCAGTTTAAGGACTAGCGGGGGGGCCTTTTCCTACAATGAGCAGTTCTTC,TRBJ2-1,TRBV12-3/TRBV12-4,-,TRBD2
CASSLWDRGGNEQFF,TGCGCCAGCAGTCTTTGGGACAGGGGGGGGAATGAGCAGTTCTTC,TRBJ2-1,TRBV5-1,few,TRBD1
CASSLLGEGLYEQYF,TGTGCCAGCAGTTTATTGGGGGAGGGCCTCTACGAGCAGTACTTC,TRBJ2-7,TRBV28,-,TRBD2
CSVEWGPYEQYF,TGCAGCGTTGAGTGGGGCCCCTACGAGCAGTACTTC,TRBJ2-7,TRBV29-1,-,-
CASSRTGAGGYTF,TGTGCCAGCAGCCGCACAGGGGCGGGTGGCTACACCTTC,TRBJ1-2,TRBV28,-,TRBD1
CASSPPSYTGGYHEQFF,TGTGCCAGCTCACCACCGTCCTATACGGGAGGGTACCATGAGCAGTTCTTC,TRBJ2-1,TRBV18,-,TRBD2
CASSEDVGGSYGYTF,TGTGCCAGCAGTGAGGACGTGGGGGGGAGTTATGGCTACACCTTC,TRBJ1-2,TRBV2,few,-
CASSYLPGQNYGYTF,TGTGCCAGCAGTTACTTACCGGGACAAAACTATGGCTACACCTTC,TRBJ1-2,TRBV6-5,few,-
CASSTTALTYEQYF,TGTGCCAGCAGCACAACGGCCCTCACCTACGAGCAGTACTTC,TRBJ2-7,TRBV7-8,few,-
CASSAQGSSNQPQHF,TGTGCCAGCAGTGCCCAGGGTAGCAGCAATCAGCCCCAGCATTTT,TRBJ1-5,TRBV2,once,-
CSAAGQKYNEQFF,TGCAGCGCAGCGGGACAGAAGTACAATGAGCAGTTCTTC,TRBJ2-1,TRBV29-1,-,-
CASRPTTYDSPLHF,TGTGCCAGCAGACCGACTACTTACGATTCACCCCTCCACTTT,TRBJ1-6,TRBV6-5,few,-
CASIPDGEIMNTEAFF,TGTGCCAGCATCCCAGACGGAGAGATTATGAACACTGAAGCTTTCTTT,TRBJ1-1,TRBV12-3/TRBV12-4,-,-
CSVRGHSNYGYTF,TGCAGCGTTAGAGGTCATAGTAACTATGGCTACACCTTC,TRBJ1-2,TRBV29-1,few,-
CASSLPTGPSSGANVLTF,TGTGCCAGCAGCTTACCGACAGGGCCAAGCTCTGGGGCCAACGTCCTGACTTTC,TRBJ2-6,TRBV7-2,few,TRBD1
CASRDRPAYNEQFF,TGTGCCAGCAGAGACAGGCCTGCCTACAATGAGCAGTTCTTC,TRBJ2-1,TRBV2,-,-
CASSSNSGGIRNEQFF,TGTGCCAGCAGTTCCAATAGCGGGGGGATCAGGAATGAGCAGTTCTTC,TRBJ2-1,TRBV28,-,TRBD2
CASSLSSSQPQHF,TGTGCCAGCAGCTTAAGTTCAAGTCAGCCCCAGCATTTT,TRBJ1-5,TRBV7-2,-,-
CASTISWIEDHTQYF,TGTGCCAGCACCATTAGTTGGATTGAGGATCATACGCAGTATTTT,TRBJ2-3,TRBV28,many,-
CASSQDIAGEGETQYF,TGTGCCAGCAGCCAAGATATAGCGGGAGAGGGCGAGACCCAGTACTTC,TRBJ2-5,TRBV3-1,-,TRBD2
CASSPLTSGSKFF,TGTGCCAGCAGCCCCCTGACTAGCGGGAGTAAGTTCTTC,TRBJ2-1,TRBV7-8,few,TRBD2
CASSFAGRLEVDYNEQFF,TGTGCCAGCAGCTTTGCAGGGAGATTGGAGGTCGATTACAATGAGCAGTTCTTC,TRBJ2-1,TRBV27,-,-
CASSLGRLAGTNERYF,TGTGCCAGCAGTTTAGGCCGACTAGCGGGAACGAACGAGCGGTACTTC,TRBJ2-5,TRBV12-3/TRBV12-4,-,TRBD2
CASSYEGYVGEAFF,TGTGCCAGCAGTTACGAGGGCTATGTCGGTGAAGCTTTCTTT,TRBJ1-1,TRBV6-6,-,-
CASSYDGIEAFF,TGTGCCAGCAGTTACGATGGGATTGAAGCTTTCTTT,TRBJ1-1,TRBV6-6,once,-
CASSEPGVKGRNEQFF,TGTGCCAGCAGTGAACCGGGGGTAAAAGGGCGCAATGAGCAGTTCTTC,TRBJ2-1,TRBV2,-,-
CASSFTEGTQYF,TGTGCCAGCAGTTTTACTGAGGGTACGCAGTATTTT,TRBJ2-3,TRBV12-3/TRBV12-4,few,-
CASSLVAGGSYNEQYF,TGCGCCAGCAGCTTGGTCGCTGGGGGGTCCTACAATGAGCAGTACTTC,TRBJ2-7,TRBV5-1,-,-
CASRLPGRNSPLHF,TGTGCCAGCAGGTTGCCGGGACGGAATTCACCCCTCCACTTT,TRBJ1-6,TRBV7-3,-,-
CASSQLESPGRYNEQFF,TGTGCCAGCAGCCAACTTGAGAGCCCCGGCCGATACAATGAGCAGTTCTTC,TRBJ2-1,TRBV4-2,-,-
CASSFGLLQETQYF,TGTGCCAGCAGTTTCGGTCTATTACAAGAGACCCAGTACTTC,TRBJ2-5,TRBV12-3/TRBV12-4,-,-
CSASPEFYGYTF,TGCAGTGCTAGCCCAGAGTTCTATGGCTACACCTTC,TRBJ1-2,TRBV20-1,few,-
CASSLETSTLGQSYEQYF,TGCGCCAGCAGCTTGGAGACTTCCACACTCGGACAGTCCTACGAGCAGTACTTC,TRBJ2-7,TRBV5-1,few,-
CATSDFSGTGNEKLFF,TGTGCCACCAGTGATTTTTCCGGGACAGGGAACGAAAAACTGTTTTTT,TRBJ1-4,TRBV24-1,once,TRBD1
CASSYSRDSMLSEQFF,TGTGCCAGCAGTTACTCGAGGGACTCGATGTTGAGTGAGCAGTTCTTC,TRBJ2-1,TRBV6-6,-,-
CASSLRQGANEKLFF,TGTGCCAGCAGCTTAAGACAGGGGGCTAATGAAAAACTGTTTTTT,TRBJ1-4,TRBV5-6,-,TRBD1
CSAEGLAGRGEQYF,TGCAGTGCTGAGGGACTAGCGGGAAGGGGTGAGCAGTACTTC,TRBJ2-7,TRBV20-1,few,TRBD2
CASSPFRGWGQYF,TGTGCCAGCTCACCGTTCAGGGGATGGGGGCAGTACTTC,TRBJ2-4,TRBV18,-,-
CASSFLSGSPLHF,TGTGCCAGCAGTTTTCTATCGGGTTCACCCCTCCACTTT,TRBJ1-6,TRBV12-3/TRBV12-4,few,-
CASSWDPPAGEQFF,TGTGCCAGCAGTTGGGACCCTCCGGCGGGGGAGCAGTTCTTC,TRBJ2-1,TRBV28,-,-
CASSEAPRGGYEQYF,TGTGCCAGCAGTGAAGCGCCACGGGGGGGCTACGAGCAGTACTTC,TRBJ2-7,TRBV6-1,-,TRBD2
CASSANLGTSRSYEQYF,TGCGCCAGCAGCGCGAATTTAGGGACTAGCAGAAGCTACGAGCAGTACTTC,TRBJ2-7,TRBV5-1,few,TRBD2
CASSLGPSDRGNTQYF,TGCGCCAGCAGCTTGGGCCCCTCGGACAGGGGAAACACTCAGTACTTC,TRBJ2-7,TRBV5-1,-,TRBD1
CSGTSGYEQYF,TGCAGCGGGACTAGCGGATACGAGCAGTACTTC,TRBJ2-7,TRBV29-1,few,TRBD2
CASRTTAGVGTQYF,TGTGCCAGCAGGACGACCGCTGGTGTGGGGACCCAGTACTTC,TRBJ2-5,TRBV12-3/TRBV12-4,once,-
CASSHTGYEQYF,TGTGCCAGCAGTCATACGGGCTACGAGCAGTACTTC,TRBJ2-7,TRBV27,once,-
CASSQKVVGQGDNEQFF,TGTGCCAGCAGCCAAAAAGTTGTAGGACAGGGGGACAATGAGCAGTTCTTC,TRBJ2-1,TRBV4-2,few,TRBD1
CAAGSGSTEQFF,TGTGCCGCCGGGAGCGGCTCCACTGAGCAGTTCTTC,TRBJ2-1,TRBV10-3,-,-
CASSRGPDNTEAFF,TGTGCCAGCAGCCGGGGGCCGGATAACACTGAAGCTTTCTTT,TRBJ1-1,TRBV6-5,-,-